Detailed here is one TCR beta chain. This clonotype is large (0.1 to 1%) by its frequency; no count is available. The antigen this receptor binds is unknown. The data derive from a study of GPR56 and killer-like receptors on CD4 memory cells (dated by TCRdb to the late 2010s). In the study overall: According to the study's proposal, human CD4+ memory T-cell differentiation and cytokine production potential are marked by the progressive acquisition of KLRB1, KLRG1, GPR56 and then KLRF1. Healthy blood donors in the study were described as age-matched to the liver disease patients, whose median age was about 68 years.

Prior to TCRbeta sequencing, five KLR/GPR56-defined CD4+ populations were enriched by fluorescence-activated cell sorting. TCRbeta repertoires of five CD4+ T-cell subsets defined by KLRB1, KLRG1, GPR56 and KLRF1 expression were sequenced to test a linear memory differentiation pathway. TCR-sequenced cells came from peripheral blood of healthy control individuals, reported as five donors in the TCRbeta analysis figure. Heparinized peripheral blood was collected, and every sample was processed within one hour of being retrieved. Blood was diluted 1:2 in PBS, and peripheral blood mononuclear cells were then isolated from the diluted blood at room temperature by Biocoll density gradient centrifugation. Before flow sorting, CD4+ T cells were enriched from freshly isolated PBMCs by magnetic sorting with anti-CD4 MicroBeads. A BD FACSAria II was used to sort CD4+ T cells enriched from PBMCs of healthy donors according to marker expression. Surface staining used anti-KLRB1 clone 191B8, anti-KLRF1 clone 4A4.D10 and anti-KLRG1 clone REA261 antibodies from Miltenyi Biotec.

The germline V gene gives CDR1 as SGHTA and CDR2 as FQGNSA. The CDR3 holds 14 amino acids from the cysteine to the phenylalanine. No DNA sequence was recorded. Sequenced using an Illumina HiSeq 2500. The recombined TCRbeta locus was amplified by a previously published PCR protocol to build sequencing libraries. Per the original workflow: Reads whose average quality score was below 30 were removed, and the reads that remained were processed with IMSEQ. Clonotypes were defined by Vbeta gene, Jbeta gene and CDR3 amino acid sequence. To quantify how much the repertoires of different populations overlapped, the Morisita-Horn index was computed on the top 100 expanded clones. Clonal diversity was assessed with Rényi diversity profiles calculated on the top 100 expanded clones. TCRdb reanalyzed the reads, keeping one entry per CDR3 protein sequence and omitting DNA. TCRdb's processing, not the authors' own work, is the source of the V and J calls. The sample table on file contains 3,200 or so distinct CDR3 sequences. The ten biggest clones cover about 5.2% of the sample.

Overall study outcomes, separate from this receptor: Overlap of TCR repertoires was observed especially between the late populations 4 and 5, and partly population 3. The clones that dominated late populations 4 and 5 were also present in early populations 1 and 2, and the authors interpreted this finding as evidence for linear differentiation. Clonal frequency was low in the marker-negative population and increased progressively along the proposed pathway, with TCRbeta diversity decreasing accordingly. Diversity and similarity analyses were restricted to the 100 most expanded clones per population rather than full repertoires.

The sequence is built from TRBV7-2 and TRBJ2-2. The receptor was derived from a human donor in good health. Input material: memory CD4+ T cells from blood. The encoded CDR3 is CASSLARSGGELFF.